These T cell receptor beta chains were read from a single sample in a study of cytomegalovirus exposure and HLA in healthy donors. The protocol was immunoSEQ multiplex PCR, while the TCRdb copy is restricted to in-frame clones and leaves out a portion. The profile covers fewer than 150,000 clones, with under 80% appearing a single time and around 4.3% taken by the ten largest. Source material: PBMCs. These receptors came from a middle-aged woman in good health and CMV-seropositive. Both conserved end residues are part of each CDR3. A D gene is named only where the DNA matches it firmly. The size field is filled for only some rows; it gives once, few, many or a size class.

V	J	D	size	CDR3	DNA
TRBV5-1	TRBJ2-7	-	-	CASSRRGGGNEQYF	TGCGCCAGCAGCCGCCGGGGAGGGGGGAACGAGCAGTACTTC
TRBV7-9	TRBJ1-2	TRBD1	once	CASSPADRAGYGYTF	TGTGCCAGCAGCCCCGCCGACAGGGCAGGATATGGCTACACCTTC
TRBV30	TRBJ2-7	-	-	CAWSVISGGPSYEQYF	TGTGCCTGGAGTGTAATCTCAGGGGGGCCTTCCTACGAGCAGTACTTC
TRBV6-5	TRBJ2-7	TRBD2	-	CASKPGLASYEQYF	TGTGCCAGCAAACCGGGACTAGCCTCCTACGAGCAGTACTTC
TRBV11-3	TRBJ1-1	TRBD1	-	CASSRGTGATEAFF	TGTGCCAGCAGCCGAGGGACAGGGGCCACTGAAGCTTTCTTT
TRBV7-2	TRBJ1-2	TRBD1	-	CASSLRQGGGYTF	TGTGCCAGCAGCTTAAGACAGGGTGGAGGCTACACCTTC
TRBV11-3	TRBJ2-2	TRBD2	-	CASSSPSWAGGTNTGELFF	TGTGCCAGCAGCTCCCCGTCTTGGGCGGGGGGGACGAACACCGGGGAGCTGTTTTTT
TRBV4-2	TRBJ2-1	-	-	CASSQGQGLYNEQFF	TGTGCCAGCAGCCAAGGCCAGGGGTTGTACAATGAGCAGTTCTTC
TRBV9	TRBJ2-1	TRBD2	once	CASSVDAGGRPNEQFF	TGTGCCAGCAGCGTAGACGCGGGGGGCCGCCCCAATGAGCAGTTCTTC
TRBV6-9	TRBJ2-1	TRBD1	few	CASSYSNRTGVRDEQFF	TGTGCCAGCAGTTATTCGAACCGGACAGGGGTTCGCGATGAGCAGTTCTTC
TRBV2	TRBJ2-7	-	-	CASSPTYEQYF	TGTGCCAGCAGCCCTACCTACGAGCAGTACTTC
TRBV5-4	TRBJ1-1	TRBD1	-	CASSLDQGAFRDTEAFF	TGTGCCAGCAGCCTCGATCAGGGGGCATTTAGGGACACTGAAGCTTTCTTT
TRBV7-2	TRBJ2-7	TRBD1	-	CASSPNRDRVSYEQYF	TGTGCCAGCAGTCCCAACCGGGACAGAGTCTCCTACGAGCAGTACTTC
TRBV30	TRBJ1-2	-	-	CAWSPSDYGYTF	TGTGCCTGGAGTCCCAGCGACTATGGCTACACCTTC
TRBV4-1	TRBJ2-1	-	-	CASSRLYMDNEQFF	TGCGCCAGCAGCCGCCTTTACATGGACAATGAGCAGTTCTTC
TRBV30	TRBJ1-4	-	-	CAWSVGRGREKLFF	TGTGCCTGGAGTGTAGGCAGGGGAAGAGAAAAACTGTTTTTT